This T cell receptor (beta chain) was captured in a study of blood T cell repertoires in COVID-19. Study overall: Researchers got acute and convalescent COVID-19 samples from the United States, Italy and Spain.

The method was immunoSEQ multiplex PCR; TCRdb's version includes in-frame clones alone and lacks a portion of them. The sample contains around 200,000 clones, 85% of which appear only once. Study members were between 18 and 89 years old and lived in 20 to 25 US regions. Participant reports of clinical history set cohort assignment. Recovered participants had two consecutive negative NP/OP PCR tests, healthcare professional clearance, or symptom resolution. This TCR was recovered from a man aged 35-49 years who had recovered from COVID-19. What was sequenced was PBMCs or T cells enriched from blood (not recorded which).

The CDR3 bases are TGTGCCAGCAGCCCTACAGGGGATACTGAAGCTTTCTTT. Translated, it gives CASSPTGDTEAFF. The J gene is TRBJ1-1, the V gene TRBV7-3, with 7 bases that match TRBD1. Trimming at V came to 5 bases and at J to 5 bases, leaving 5 bases not matched to a gene. Germline V gene lookup returns CDR1 SGHTA and CDR2 FQGTGA. The CDR3 has 13 amino acids.